The 21 T cell receptor beta chains given below trace back to one sample, sequenced in a study of response to subunit inactivated influenza vaccine. TCRdb passed the RT-PCR reads through MiXCR, listing each CDR3 protein once. The repertoire holds 530,000 or so distinct CDR3 sequences, with about 12% as singletons. Material: PBMCs from blood, obtained on the day of vaccination. The receptor source for this set is a man aged 45-60 years who received an inactivated influenza vaccine.

V and J are TRBV12-3 or TRBV12-4 and TRBJ1-1, with a possible D match to TRBD1 (5 bases). This CDR3 comprises 14 residues. Trimming removed 4 bases from V and 6 bases from J, with 15 bases in between. The CDR3 DNA reads TGTGCCAGCAGTTCCGCAGGGCTCAGGGCTGAAGCTTTCTTT. It codes for CASSSAGLRAEAFF.

The sample holds a few counts of this clonotype. The chain carries TRBV7-2 and TRBJ2-5; 14 bases are shared with TRBD2. The V and J ends lost 5 bases and 5 bases, in that order; junction bases with no gene match: 7. Germline-derived CDR1 and CDR2 are SGHTA and FQGNSA. CDR3 size: 16 residues. In DNA form, the CDR3 reads TGTGCCAGCAGCCCATCTGGGACTAGCGGGAGTGAGACCCAGTACTTC. Its protein is CASSPSGTSGSETQYF. Drawing the rest from reference TRBV7-2 and TRBJ2-5, the complete variable domain is GAGVSQSPSNKVTEKGKDVELRCDPISGHTALYWYRQSLGQGLEFLIYFQGNSAPDKSGLPSDRFSAERTGGSVSTLTIQRTQQEDSAVYLCASSPSGTSGSETQYFGPGTRLLVL.

CDR3 protein: CASSQEPRLYGYTF. The CDR3 DNA sequence: TGCGCCAGCAGCCAAGAACCTAGGCTCTATGGCTACACCTTC. The chain joins TRBV4-3 to TRBJ1-2; D gene unclear. Deletions cut 0 bases from V and 4 bases from J, with 9 bases between. This CDR3 has 14 residues. CDR1 is LGHNA and CDR2 is YSLEER in the germline V gene.

Ten or more counts support this clonotype. The chain carries TRBV2 and TRBJ1-2; TRBD1 agrees at 8 bases. Germline-derived CDR1 and CDR2 are SNHLY and FYNNEI. J was trimmed by 8 bases and V by 7 bases; bases with no gene match: 12. The CDR3 is 14 amino acids. This chain's CDR3 is CASKPDREVGGYTF. The CDR3 bases are TGTGCCAGCAAGCCGGACAGGGAGGTCGGCGGCTACACCTTC.

There are many counts of this clonotype. This chain uses TRBV5-1 with TRBJ2-1, with 8 positions matching TRBD1. V lost 0 bases, J lost 2 bases, and 4 bases stayed unmatched. The CDR3 sequence is 16 residues long. Per the germline V gene, CDR1 is SGHRS and CDR2 is YFSETQ. The CDR3, as DNA: TGCGCCAGCAGCTTGGGGTCGGGACAGGCCTACAATGAGCAGTTCTTC. Its protein product is CASSLGSGQAYNEQFF. The variable domain in full, with the rest retrieved from reference TRBV5-1 and TRBJ2-1, is KAGVTQTPRYLIKTRGQQVTLSCSPISGHRSVSWYQQTPGQGLQFLFEYFSETQRNKGNFPGRFSGRQFSNSRSEMNVSTLELGDSALYLCASSLGSGQAYNEQFFGPGTRLTVL.

This clonotype showed up just a few times. This chain links TRBV30 with TRBJ2-7; 7 bases agree with TRBD2. This CDR3 contains 13 residues. Per the germline V gene, CDR1 is GTSNPN and CDR2 is SVGIG (reference sequence). Unmatched junction bases numbered 10, after V lost 5 bases and J lost 6 bases. In DNA form, the CDR3 reads TGTGCCTGGGCCGGGACTATTTTCGGCGAGCAGTACTTC. Amino acid sequence: CAWAGTIFGEQYF.

The CDR3 region has the DNA TGTGCCAGCAGTTATAGCCAACCAGATACGCAGTATTTT. This encodes CASSYSQPDTQYF. The chain combines TRBV6-6 with TRBJ2-3; D not resolved. V was pared by 3 bases and J by 4 bases, with 8 bases between. CDR1 is MNHNY and CDR2 is SVGAGI in the germline V gene (reference sequence). This CDR3 contains 13 residues.

The table lists this clonotype with many counts. The V call is TRBV4-3, the J call TRBJ1-2, with 9 bases that match TRBD1. Germline assignment: CDR1 LGHNA and CDR2 YSLEER. V shed 3 bases and J 5 bases; nucleotides not matched to a gene: 4. The CDR3 is 14 amino acids. CDR3 in amino acids: CASSQDRGGYGYTF. CDR3 nucleotide sequence: TGCGCCAGCAGCCAGGACAGGGGAGGATATGGCTACACCTTC.

This clonotype was seen many times. The rearrangement uses TRBV24-1 and TRBJ2-1, with D possibly being TRBD1 or TRBD2 (5 bases each). CDR1 and CDR2 from the germline V gene are KGHDR and SFDVKD. Between the trimmed V and J ends, which lost 3 bases and 8 bases, there was a span of 16 bases. The length of the CDR3 is 15 residues. CDR3 loop: CATSDVPFRDDEQFF. The CDR3 nucleotides read TGTGCCACCAGTGATGTCCCTTTTCGGGACGATGAGCAGTTCTTC.

This rearrangement joins TRBV7-8 to TRBJ2-5; D is unclear. This CDR3 is built from 16 residues. CDR1 is SGHVS, CDR2 FQNEAQ, per germline. V lost 5 bases, J lost 0 bases, and 16 bases lay in between. The CDR3: CASSPLGSWYQETQYF. CDR3 DNA sequence: TGTGCCAGCAGCCCCCTGGGCTCCTGGTACCAAGAGACCCAGTACTTC.

This clonotype has more than one count but fewer than ten. Here the CDR3 reads CSGGTGWGTGELFF. The CDR3, as DNA: TGCAGCGGGGGCACAGGGTGGGGCACCGGGGAGCTGTTTTTT. The V gene is TRBV29-1, the J gene TRBJ2-2; possible D gene TRBD1, 6 bases. CDR3 length: 14 amino acids. Germline V lookup: CDR1 SQVTM, CDR2 ANQGSEA. V shed 7 bases and J shed 4 bases, with 16 bases lying between them.

This clonotype was seen ten or more times. The genes are TRBV29-1 and TRBJ2-7, with D maybe TRBD1 (6 bases). Germline V lookup: CDR1 SQVTM, CDR2 ANQGSEA. The CDR3 loop spans 13 amino acids. Trimming cost V 7 bases and J 0 bases, with 13 bases left between them. This chain's CDR3 is CSAVQGISYEQYF. CDR3 DNA sequence: TGCAGCGCAGTACAGGGAATCTCCTACGAGCAGTACTTC.

This clonotype has more than one count but fewer than ten. The chain couples TRBV4-1 to TRBJ2-3; 11 nucleotides align to TRBD1. The length of the CDR3 is 16 residues. The germline V gene encodes CDR1 MGHRA and CDR2 YSYEKL. With 4 bases clipped from V and 5 bases from J, the junction kept 8 bases outside the gene matches. The CDR3 nucleotides are TGCGCCAGCAGCCTAACCGGGACAGGGGGAGGAGATACGCAGTATTTT. Translation: CASSLTGTGGGDTQYF.

This chain joins TRBV19 and TRBJ2-7; no firm D call. Germline CDR1 LNHDA, CDR2 SQIVND (reference sequence). The ends were cut back, 3 bases at V and 6 bases at J, with 24 bases in the middle. This CDR3 spans 17 amino acids. The CDR3 spells CASSIIGITRGPAEQYF. CDR3 sequence (DNA): TGTGCCAGTAGTATTATAGGAATCACCCGCGGACCGGCCGAGCAGTACTTC.

This clonotype was detected only a few times. The rearrangement links TRBV28 to TRBJ2-5; 9 bases fit TRBD2. This CDR3 spans 16 amino acids. Germline-derived CDR1 and CDR2 are MDHEN and SYDVKM. V gave up 1 base and J gave up 1 base; unmatched junction bases: 4. The CDR3 here is CASSLLAGVFQETQYF. The CDR3 DNA reads as TGTGCCAGCAGTTTATTAGCGGGAGTTTTCCAAGAGACCCAGTACTTC.

The chain uses TRBV4-1 and TRBJ2-3; 7 nucleotides match TRBD2. Germline V gene sequence: CDR1 MGHRA, CDR2 YSYEKL. CDR3 length: 17 amino acids. Germline trimming cut 0 bases from V and 2 bases from J; bases unmatched to any gene: 8. In DNA form, the CDR3 reads TGCGCCAGCAGCCAAGAAGGGCGCGGGGGTATCACAGATACGCAGTATTTT. Amino acid sequence: CASSQEGRGGITDTQYF.

The table lists this clonotype with many counts. The chain recombines TRBV12-3 or TRBV12-4 with TRBJ1-2; possible D gene TRBD1, 6 bases. V gave up 1 base and J gave up 5 bases, with 14 bases separating them. The CDR3 totals 15 residues. CDR3 in amino acids: CASSLGQGSLYGYTF. The CDR3 DNA reads as TGTGCCAGCAGTTTAGGGCAGGGGTCACTTTATGGCTACACCTTC.

This clonotype was seen a handful of times. The CDR3 bases are TGCAGTGCAAGAGAGGCGGCTGAAGCTTTCTTT. The encoded protein is CSAREAAEAFF. J is TRBJ1-1 and V is TRBV29-1; D call uncertain. This CDR3 region has 11 residues. The germline V gene encodes CDR1 SQVTM and CDR2 ANQGSEA.

As for this clonotype: A much larger clone sits a single nucleotide away, making a read error possible. The CDR3 nucleotides read TGTGCCAGCAGCCCTGATATGTGGACTACCTACAATGAGCAGTTCTTC. Translating it yields CASSPDMWTTYNEQFF. V is TRBV11-1 and J is TRBJ2-1; possible D gene TRBD2, 6 bases. The CDR3 is 16 amino acids. CDR1 is SGHAT, CDR2 FQDESV, per germline (reference sequence). V lost 5 bases, J lost 2 bases, and 16 bases lay in between.

V and J are TRBV5-1 and TRBJ2-7, with 8 bases identical to TRBD1. Germline CDR1 SGHRS, CDR2 YFSETQ. Losses at the gene ends were 1 base for V and 5 bases for J; bases not matched to a gene: 5. There are 14 residues in the CDR3. CDR3 sequence (DNA): TGCGCCAGCAGCTTGCAAGGACAGGGCCACGAGCAGTACTTC. Translated: CASSLQGQGHEQYF.

V usage is TRBV15 and J usage is TRBJ2-2, with D perhaps matching TRBD1 or TRBD2 (5 bases each). The germline V and J ends were trimmed by 5 bases and 0 bases, with 10 bases remaining between them. The CDR3 sequence is 15 residues long. Germline-derived CDR1 and CDR2 are LNHNV and YYDKDF (reference sequence). The CDR3 region has the DNA TGTGCCACCAGCTGGGGACGGACGAACACCGGGGAGCTGTTTTTT. It is translated as CATSWGRTNTGELFF.